A selection of T cell receptor beta chains follows, all from one sample in a study of human T cells and chemical hapten exposure. TCRdb used MiXCR to reprocess the RACE reads, holding one entry per CDR3 protein. The profile covers tens of thousands of distinct CDR3 sequences, with about 9.6% appearing a single time and roughly 10% taken by the ten largest. The sequenced sample was whole blood, obtained in connection with sensitization to the hapten diphenylcyclopropenone (DPC). Receptors were obtained from a woman in her 30s with alopecia areata. Some clones in this sample may be carry-over from other donors' samples. Each CDR3 is given with its conserved first and last residue. A D gene is named only where the DNA matches it firmly. Expanded clones get a size class; other rows say once, few or many, or leave the size out.

d_call	v_call	j_call	clone_size	cdr3_nt	cdr3_aa
NA	TRBV7-8	TRBJ1-5	few	TGTGCCAGCAGCCCCGACTGGGGGCCCCAGCATTTT	CASSPDWGPQHF
NA	TRBV4-3	TRBJ2-1	NA	TGCGCCAGCAGCCAAGATAACCAGGGAAGCAACAATGAGCAGTTCTTC	CASSQDNQGSNNEQFF
NA	TRBV12-3/TRBV12-4	TRBJ1-1	many	TGTGCCAGCAGTTTATCCAGGGCCCCTTTCTTT	CASSLSRAPFF
NA	TRBV3-1	TRBJ1-4	NA	TGTGCCAGCAGCCATGATAACGGACCCGAAAAACTGTTTTTT	CASSHDNGPEKLFF
NA	TRBV7-8	TRBJ1-5	many	TGTGCCAGCAGCATACAGGGTAAGGATCAGCCCCAGCATTTT	CASSIQGKDQPQHF
NA	TRBV28	TRBJ2-3	NA	TGTGCCAGCAGTTCAGGCGGAGTGAGGGGCCGCACAGATACGCAGTATTTT	CASSSGGVRGRTDTQYF
NA	TRBV20-1	TRBJ1-5	many	TGCAGTGCTAAAGACCTAGGCGGGGCAGCTAGCAATCAGCCCCAGCATTTT	CSAKDLGGAASNQPQHF
NA	TRBV5-1	TRBJ2-6	few	TGCGCCAGCAGCCAAATCAGGGTCAGTGGGGCCAACGTCCTGACTTTC	CASSQIRVSGANVLTF
NA	TRBV28	TRBJ2-5	many	TGTGCCAGCAGTCCCGAAGGGAGCACAAAGGAGACCCAGTACTTC	CASSPEGSTKETQYF
NA	TRBV12-3/TRBV12-4	TRBJ1-6	few	TGTGCCAGCAGTTTAGGCCCGACGAATTCACCCCTCCACTTT	CASSLGPTNSPLHF
TRBD1	TRBV9	TRBJ1-1	many	TGTGCCAGCAGCAGATCCGGGACAGGGAACACTGAAGCTTTCTTT	CASSRSGTGNTEAFF
NA	TRBV20-1	TRBJ2-5	many	TGCAGTGCTGGACTTTTTGGGCGGACCCAAGAGACCCAGTACTTC	CSAGLFGRTQETQYF
TRBD1	TRBV12-3/TRBV12-4	TRBJ2-1	few	TGTGCCAGCAGTTTTCAAGGCGTAGGGGGCGATGAGCAGTTCTTC	CASSFQGVGGDEQFF
NA	TRBV4-2	TRBJ2-1	many	TGTGCCAGCAGCCAAGTCAGGAGCTCCTACAATGAGCAGTTCTTC	CASSQVRSSYNEQFF
NA	TRBV28	TRBJ2-7	NA	TGTGCCAGTGGACAAGGGTCCTCCTACGAGCAGTACTTC	CASGQGSSYEQYF
TRBD1	TRBV29-1	TRBJ1-1	many	TGCAGCGCCATACTAGGACAGGTCGCAGCTTTCTTT	CSAILGQVAAFF
NA	TRBV9	TRBJ1-6	NA	TGTGCCAGCAGCGTAGGAGAGATCGGCAGTACTAATTCACCCCTCCACTTT	CASSVGEIGSTNSPLHF
TRBD2	TRBV11-2	TRBJ2-7	NA	TGTGCCAGCAGCTCCAGAGCGGGGGTCCACGAGCAGTACTTC	CASSSRAGVHEQYF
TRBD2	TRBV7-2	TRBJ2-1	NA	TGTGCCAGCAGCTTAGGGGGCCTCGCTCGGGCGGGGGCCTACAATGAGCAGTTCTTC	CASSLGGLARAGAYNEQFF
TRBD1	TRBV29-1	TRBJ1-2	many	TGCAGCGTGGACAGGGAAGTTAACTATGGCTACACCTTC	CSVDREVNYGYTF
TRBD2	TRBV6-2/TRBV6-3	TRBJ2-1	many	TGTGCCAGCAGTCCCTGGAGTAGCGGGGCACTCAATGAGCAGTTCTTC	CASSPWSSGALNEQFF
NA	TRBV5-5	TRBJ2-3	few	TGTGCCAGCAGCGGAACCGGGAGCACAGATACGCAGTATTTT	CASSGTGSTDTQYF
NA	TRBV20-1	TRBJ1-5	NA	TGCAGTGCTAGGGAAGGAGGGGCGAGCAATCAGCCCCAGCATTTT	CSAREGGASNQPQHF
NA	TRBV12-3/TRBV12-4	TRBJ1-2	few	TGTGCCAGCAGTTTAGGGACAGCTCGGGGCTACACCTTC	CASSLGTARGYTF
NA	TRBV6-1	TRBJ2-2	NA	TGTGCCAGCAGGGAACAGGGTCACACCGGGGAGCTGTTTTTT	CASREQGHTGELFF
NA	TRBV18	TRBJ1-1	few	TGTGCCAGCTCACCCACGGAGGGGGGGGGGCATACTGAAGCTTTCTTT	CASSPTEGGGHTEAFF
NA	TRBV20-1	TRBJ2-7	few	TGCAGTGCTAGGCGGACGGGCTCCTACGAGCAGTACTTC	CSARRTGSYEQYF
NA	TRBV5-1	TRBJ1-6	NA	TGCGCCAGCAGACTCTCTGGCGGACAGAGCTATTCACCCCTCCACTTT	CASRLSGGQSYSPLHF
NA	TRBV7-2	TRBJ1-4	NA	TGTGCCAGCAGCTCCCGGGACACCAGTGAAAAACTGTTTTTT	CASSSRDTSEKLFF